This T cell receptor (beta chain) was profiled in a study of cytomegalovirus exposure and HLA in healthy donors. Study conclusions and caveats: Exclusion as indistinguishable affected some V segments, including TRBV6-2 and TRBV6-3. Another analysis was done later, and it associated fewer than 20,000 TCR beta sequences with HLA alleles at 0.05 false discovery rate. TCR association rates varied by HLA locus in a later analysis, with DRB1 highest and HLA-C lowest.

Regarding this clone: Its antigen is undetermined.

The CDR3 contains 13 residues. Germline CDR1 is SGHVS and CDR2 is FQNEAQ. V lost 5 bases and J 4 bases, leaving 11 bases between the germline ends. PCR used 60 Vbeta primers and 13 Jbeta primers. Assay used: immunoSEQ multiplex PCR; TCRdb lists only in-frame clones, some missing. The table shows 90,000 to 100,000 clones, with roughly 81% occurring only once. The source is a man aged 35 to 55 in good health and CMV-seronegative. Sequencing used PBMCs. The gene calls are TRBV7-8 and TRBJ1-2, with D possibly matching TRBD1 (5 bases). The CDR3 sequence: CASSRGGGYGYTF. The CDR3, as DNA: TGTGCCAGCAGCCGTGGGGGGGGCTATGGCTACACCTTC.